Listed here is a single T cell receptor (beta chain). This sample was taken from a study of blood T cell repertoires in COVID-19. Study-level information: Samples came from the United States, Italy and Spain, spanning acute and convalescent COVID-19. Sources were T cells, B-cell-depleted T cells, or PBMCs; the material itself was cDNA or gDNA.

CDR1 and CDR2 from the germline V gene are MRHNA and SNTAGT. This CDR3 is built from 12 residues. V shed 3 bases and J shed 8 bases, with 9 bases lying between them. Seattle's enrolled individuals joined amid active infection and were then monitored longitudinally. Original methodology: Amplification of reference gene primers provided the estimated nucleated cell counts. Produced via immunoSEQ multiplex PCR; TCRdb's table is partial and in-frame only. From that table come the V and J calls and clone size; the DNA was used to work out D and trimming. The sample contains fewer than 350,000 clones, 75% to 95% of which appear only once.

This sequence originates from a woman aged 25 to 39 with COVID-19, enrolled during active disease. V usage is TRBV6-4 and J usage is TRBJ2-3; D unresolved. The sequenced sample was peripheral blood. CDR3 amino acids: CASSEIGGTQYF. The DNA of the CDR3 is TGTGCCAGCAGTGAAATAGGCGGTACGCAGTATTTT.